This record covers a single T cell receptor beta chain. Its antigen is not identified. Its ends do not fully match the called genes, so a read error is possible. CDR1 is MNHEY and CDR2 is SVGEGT in the germline V gene. This CDR3 region has 15 residues. The data derive from a study of blood T cells in healthy people across ages. Study-level results: From one million sequenced T cells, diversity estimates were lower bounds.

For the second PCR, which ran for roughly 6 to 12 cycles, a sample-barcoded 5' primer and a J-beta primer mix were used. MiXCR, applied by TCRdb to the 5' RACE reads, yields one record per CDR3 protein. The sample records hundreds of thousands of distinct CDR3 sequences, 25% to 30% being singletons. Sequenced sample: blood. The source is a woman in her 70s in good health. The rearrangement joins TRBV6-2 or TRBV6-3 to TRBJ1-5; 12 bases fit TRBD1. DNA for the CDR3: TGTGCCAGCACTCCGGGACAGGGGGCAAATCGGCCCCAGCATTTT. Amino acid sequence: CASTPGQGANRPQHF.